This T cell receptor (beta chain) appears in the sequencing data of a study of T cell responses to AZD1222 COVID-19 vaccine. Study-level points and caveats: As reported, nearly half of all spike-specific TCRs target variant regions that are unmutated.

Trimming took 2 bases from V and 6 from J; bases not matched to a gene: 2. CDR1 KGHSH and CDR2 LQKENI come from the germline V gene. CDR3 length: 13 amino acids. Turning to this clone: Its antigen is not identified.

Sequencing used immunoSEQ multiplex PCR; TCRdb keeps in-frame clones, though not all of them. The sample includes 80,000 to 95,000 clones, about 90% of them seen just once. This receptor was identified in an adult in good health. Source: peripheral blood, taken on day 0 of AZD1222 vaccination. The rearrangement joins TRBV18 to TRBJ2-7, with 9 bases matching TRBD2. In nucleotides, the CDR3 is TGTGCCAGCTCACCAAGACTAGCGGCCGAGCAGTACTTC. Protein product: CASSPRLAAEQYF.